This T cell receptor (beta chain) derives from a study of cytomegalovirus exposure and HLA in healthy donors (TCRdb year 2017). In the study overall: In an earlier analysis of around 540 of the donors, less than 350 Gb of sequence data and 117 million unique TCR beta sequences from about 179 million T cells were reported. An early release that covered about 640 HLA-typed donors contained about 300 gigabases of sequencing data and 75 million to 100 million unique TCR sequences. Among the roughly 400 genotyped donors, approximately 76% belonged to the genetic ancestry cluster associated with self-reported Caucasian donors. The study aimed to test whether cataloging public T cell receptors could reveal signatures of past pathogen exposure. The study used immunosequencing to profile the T cell repertoires of approximately 690 subjects and linked those repertoires to cytomegalovirus serostatus. In addition to the first cohort of several hundred subjects, a separate validation cohort of 100 to 150 different subjects was used. The study combined high-throughput TCR immunosequencing, statistical association of individual TCRs with disease status, and machine learning to predict cytomegalovirus infection status. To study patterns of TCR occurrence, a later analysis re-analyzed previously published TCR beta repertoires from 500 to 850 donors and added high-resolution HLA genotyping. In the later analysis, no new phenotypic data were used to find candidate immune exposures; instead, reliance was placed on TCR beta sequences and their occurrence across donors. An earlier analysis of 587 of the donors applied high-throughput TCR beta sequencing to assess whether each TCR beta V gene segment acted as functional or pseudogenic. Donor age, sex, ethnicity and CMV serostatus were compiled alongside the repertoire data. Genome-wide SNP genotypes for about 60% of the roughly 700 donors were used in a later genetic analysis, which treated that subset as a discovery cohort. Every repertoire in the discovery cohort had been generated on one and the same sequencing platform. HLA typing included class I and class II loci at four-digit resolution. Typing coverage differed by locus: A, B, C, DRB1 and DQB1 were typed in roughly 629-630 donors, DQA1 in 522, DPA1 in over 600, and DPB1 in 472. Four or five DR-DQ haplotypes were handled as single units for association and clustering, since linkage in the cohort was strong. On average, about 240,000 unique TCR beta nucleotide sequences were sequenced per donor among 398 genotyped donors of the cohort, with about 17% of those sequences being non-productive.

Here is what the overall study found, with its caveats: In a later analysis, HLA-associated TCR beta chains showed more clonal expansion and lower generation probabilities than non-associated chains that were equally common. Several of the top co-occurrence clusters appeared to be linked to parvovirus B19, influenza, CMV and Epstein-Barr virus, according to a later analysis. An association between a missense DCLRE1C variant and V-gene and J-gene trimming of TCR beta chains was found in a later genetic analysis and replicated in an independent cohort. A later analysis found that most CMV-associated TCR beta chains appeared HLA-restricted, with HLA associations seemingly driven largely by CMV exposure. Sequencing depth was assumed to be roughly uniform across donors in the presence/absence analyses, though that assumption may not hold. At a false discovery rate of 0.05, a later analysis linked about 16,000 TCR beta sequences to specific HLA alleles. The cohort was sequenced for TCR beta chains only, and without alpha or paired-chain data the features that could be detected were limited. Because some donors lacked HLA typing at each locus, the association tests relied only on the typed subset. A few of the identified cytomegalovirus-associated TCR beta chains were confirmed in vitro to be specific for cytomegalovirus antigens. In a later analysis, TCR association rates were found to vary across HLA loci, with the most associated TCRs seen for DRB1 alleles and the fewest for HLA-C alleles. The study listed 164 TCR beta chains as associated with cytomegalovirus. According to a later genetic analysis, donors in an Asian-associated ancestry cluster had fewer N-insertions in productive TCRs than the roughly 700-donor mean. Because counts were too low, 15 to 20 rarely observed V segments, including chromosome 9 orphons, were excluded from the earlier analysis of around 590 of the donors. The classifier was reported to diagnose cytomegalovirus status with high specificity and sensitivity in both the original cohort and the validation cohort. According to the authors, the approach could potentially be generalized to other disease states and immunological phenotypes. Correlated functional status among segregating V segments might be attributable to linkage disequilibrium, but an unknown experimental factor could not be ruled out. A group of highly shared sequence variants was considered likely to be a technical artifact of the sequencing pipeline. Broadly in line with IMGT annotations, most TCR beta V segments showed up in productive rearrangements about 90% or about 30% of the time in an earlier analysis of about 500 of the donors. Some IMGT-functional V segments, including TRBV6-2 and TRBV6-3, could not be distinguished by the 87-base-pair reads and were therefore excluded. For the cohort, immune exposure information was limited to CMV serostatus. Strong co-occurrence of HLA alleles, especially DR and DQ, made assigning TCR associations to individual alleles difficult. Most TCR sequences were observed very rarely across donors, whereas some public TCRs were present in many individuals. A further reported finding was that TCR beta sequences accurately predicted the HLA-A and HLA-B alleles for most subjects in the first cohort.

From the cysteine through the phenylalanine, the CDR3 covers 14 amino acids. Of all the DNA, just the CDR3 is kept, 42 bases in frame from base 1. Via the germline V gene, CDR1 is LGHNT and CDR2 FRNRAP. Trimming removed 6 bases from V and 4 bases from J, leaving 10 bases between the germline ends. Library preparation was by the immunoSEQ multiplex PCR assay. For the multiplex PCR, a mixture combining 60 forward primers for TCR Vbeta segments and 13 reverse primers for TCR Jbeta segments was used. The CDR3 region of rearranged TCR beta genes was amplified from genomic DNA by a multiplex PCR assay. The Illumina HiSeq System was used to sequence the amplified TCR beta libraries as 87-base-pair reads. The source study handled its data this way. A later analysis tallied tens of millions of unique TCR beta chains across the 700 or so repertoires, and about 12 million of those chains were shared by two or more donors. Raw reads were error-corrected and collapsed into unique sequences by a nearest-neighbor algorithm in which closely related sequences were merged to remove PCR and sequencing errors. V, D and J gene segments were assigned by aligning CDR3 sequences to IMGT reference sequences. For a sequence to be retained, a match of at least six nucleotides was required to both a V gene segment and a J gene segment. A rearrangement counted as productive if the CDR3 had no stop codons and remained in frame with V and J, and every other rearrangement counted as non-productive. Following IMGT convention, CDR3 was defined as the stretch from the second conserved V-encoded cysteine up to the conserved J-encoded phenylalanine. In an earlier analysis of around 570 of the donors, sequences lacking an unambiguous match to a single V gene segment were excluded. In an earlier analysis of a few hundred of the donors, a V segment was called functional when productive rearrangements were above 56.7%, and segregating when the standard deviation between donors exceeded 5%. A statistical classification framework was built for diagnosing cytomegalovirus status from the catalog of TCR beta chain sequences. V and J gene assignment, in a later analysis, came from comparing TCR nucleotide sequences with IMGT/GENE-DB human TR gene sequences. A later analysis assigned CDR3 sequences and most-parsimonious VDJ recombination scenarios with the TCRdist pipeline. In a later analysis, every TCR beta chain was defined by the combination of its CDR3 amino acid sequence and its V-gene family, and reads without a unique V-gene family were dropped. In a later analysis, several hundred highly shared, low-generation-probability nucleotide sequences were removed to address suspected cross-contamination and a sequencing artifact. For each public chain, a later analysis derived a clonal expansion index from normalized ranks of inferred template counts within each repertoire. In a later analysis, generation probabilities were computed with a VDJ recombination model fitted to out-of-frame rearrangements, and the resulting probabilities were checked against IGoR. A later analysis scored TCR-TCR, TCR-HLA and TCR-CMV co-occurrence with hypergeometric tests, applying a repertoire-size bias correction to TCR pairs. In a later analysis, false discovery rates were estimated by permuting HLA or CMV assignments 20 times. In a later analysis, co-occurring TCRs were grouped using DBSCAN, and TCRdist sequence similarity was added for clustering within HLA-allele-positive subsets. Repertoires with fewer than 30,000 or more than 120,000 public chains, plus five repertoires with anomalous nucleotide sharing, were excluded from co-occurrence clustering. The immuneACCESS repertoire file appears here via TCRdb, limited to in-frame rearrangements. These files lack a portion of the clones; in checked studies, under half of the deficit traces to unresolved V genes, and the cause of the others is not known. The V and J calls and clone size are taken from that table; D and trimming were inferred from the DNA. This sample's records show 120,000 to 150,000 clones. 2% to 2.5% of the sample is in the top ten clones.

Worth noting for this clone: Its antigen is still unknown.

The cohort consisted of 666 healthy bone marrow donors. Cohort members were all nominally healthy when sampled, although unrecorded immune exposures were likely present. The donor was CMV seronegative and was included in the group of several hundred seronegative cohort members. Every donor gave a peripheral blood sample, and the peripheral blood mononuclear cells from that sample were used for TCR beta sequencing. The Qiagen DNeasy Blood Extraction Kit was used to extract genomic DNA from the blood cell samples. Sequencing input: PBMCs. The chain couples TRBV12-5 to TRBJ2-6; possibly the D gene is TRBD1, per 6 matching bases. This TCR was sampled from a young woman in good health and CMV-seronegative. The CDR3 reads CASGSGAGANVLTF. The sequenced DNA is TGTGCTAGTGGATCAGGGGCAGGGGCCAACGTCCTGACTTTC.